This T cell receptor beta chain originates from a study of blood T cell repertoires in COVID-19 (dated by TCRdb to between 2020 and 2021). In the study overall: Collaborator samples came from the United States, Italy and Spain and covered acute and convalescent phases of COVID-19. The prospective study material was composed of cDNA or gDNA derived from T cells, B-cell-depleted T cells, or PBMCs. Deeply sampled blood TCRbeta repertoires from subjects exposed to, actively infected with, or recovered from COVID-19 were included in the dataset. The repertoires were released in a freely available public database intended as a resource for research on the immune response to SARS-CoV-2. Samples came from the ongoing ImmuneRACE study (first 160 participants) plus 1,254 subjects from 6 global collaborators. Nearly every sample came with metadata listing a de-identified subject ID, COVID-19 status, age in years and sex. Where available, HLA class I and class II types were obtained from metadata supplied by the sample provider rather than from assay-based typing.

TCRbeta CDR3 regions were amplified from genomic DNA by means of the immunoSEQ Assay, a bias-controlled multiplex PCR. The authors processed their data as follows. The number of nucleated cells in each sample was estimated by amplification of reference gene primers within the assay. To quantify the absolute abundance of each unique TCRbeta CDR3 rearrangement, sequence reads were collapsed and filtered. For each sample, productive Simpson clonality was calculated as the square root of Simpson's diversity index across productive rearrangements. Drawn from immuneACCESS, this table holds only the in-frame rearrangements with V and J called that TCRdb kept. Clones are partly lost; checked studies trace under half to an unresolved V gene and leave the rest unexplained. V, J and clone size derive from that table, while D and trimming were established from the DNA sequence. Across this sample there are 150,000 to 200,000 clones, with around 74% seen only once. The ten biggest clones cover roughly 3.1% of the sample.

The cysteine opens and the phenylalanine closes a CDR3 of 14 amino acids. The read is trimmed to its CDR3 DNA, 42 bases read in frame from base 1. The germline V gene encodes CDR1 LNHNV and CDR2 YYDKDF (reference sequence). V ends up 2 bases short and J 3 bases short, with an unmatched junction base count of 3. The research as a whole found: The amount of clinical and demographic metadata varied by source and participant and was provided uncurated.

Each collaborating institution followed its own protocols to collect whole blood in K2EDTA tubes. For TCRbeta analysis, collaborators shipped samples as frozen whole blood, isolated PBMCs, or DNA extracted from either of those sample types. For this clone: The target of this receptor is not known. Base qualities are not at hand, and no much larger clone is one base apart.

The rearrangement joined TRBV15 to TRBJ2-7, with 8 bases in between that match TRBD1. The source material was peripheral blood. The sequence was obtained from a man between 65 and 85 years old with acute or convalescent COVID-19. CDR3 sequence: CATSRSGGNYEQYF. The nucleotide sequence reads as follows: TGTGCCACCAGCAGATCAGGGGGCAACTACGAGCAGTACTTC.